This T cell receptor beta chain was recorded in a study of T-cell memory formation after mild COVID-19. Constant-segment primers and 5'RACE yielded cDNA libraries for TCR alpha and TCR beta, each carrying sample barcodes and UMIs. TCRdb reprocessed the 5' RACE reads via MiXCR and lists one record per CDR3 protein. The table lists some 320,000 distinct CDR3 sequences, less than 20% of them singletons. The study, taken as a whole, reports: Day 15 to 85 contractors were CD4/CD8 balanced; later expanders leaned CD4+. Researchers report contracting CD4+ clones mostly in CM and EM, with CD8+ clones in EMRA. Prior to infection, memory already included some responding clones, suggesting cross-reactive memory joined.

Turning to this clonotype: The antigen is unknown.

Sample: PBMCs or a T cell subset sorted from them (not recorded which). This clonotype was sampled from a man in his late teens or twenties who had mild COVID-19 (a few samples of this study predate the infection). Cell type and time point are not known.

The CDR3 coding sequence is TGTGCCAGCAGTTTAGCCGGGGTGGCAGATACGCAGTATTTT. Translating gives CASSLAGVADTQYF. The chain uses TRBV12-3 or TRBV12-4 and TRBJ2-3, with D perhaps TRBD2 (5 bases). This CDR3 spans 14 amino acids. Between the trimmed V and J ends, which lost 0 bases and 4 bases, there was a span of 8 bases.